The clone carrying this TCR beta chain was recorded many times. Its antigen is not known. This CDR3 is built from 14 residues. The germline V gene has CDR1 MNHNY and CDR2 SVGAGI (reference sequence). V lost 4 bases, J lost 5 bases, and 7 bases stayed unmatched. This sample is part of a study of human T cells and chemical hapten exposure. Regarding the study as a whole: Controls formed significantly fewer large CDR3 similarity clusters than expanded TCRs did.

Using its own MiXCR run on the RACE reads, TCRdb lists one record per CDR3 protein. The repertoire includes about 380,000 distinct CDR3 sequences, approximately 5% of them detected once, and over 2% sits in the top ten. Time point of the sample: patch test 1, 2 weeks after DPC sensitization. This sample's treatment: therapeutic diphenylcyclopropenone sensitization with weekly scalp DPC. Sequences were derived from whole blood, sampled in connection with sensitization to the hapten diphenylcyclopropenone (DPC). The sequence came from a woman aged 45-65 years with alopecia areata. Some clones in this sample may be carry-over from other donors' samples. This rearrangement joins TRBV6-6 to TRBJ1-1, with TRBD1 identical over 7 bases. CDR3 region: CASSSGGAGTEAFF. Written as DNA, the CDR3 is TGTGCCAGCAGTTCAGGGGGGGCGGGTACTGAAGCTTTCTTT.